Listed here is a single T cell receptor (beta chain). Its antigen is still unknown. The repertoire was sequenced with immunoSEQ multiplex PCR; TCRdb's copy has only in-frame clones and lacks some. The sample holds 40,000 to 45,000 clones, 75% to 90% seen once. Germline values: CDR1 LGHNA, CDR2 YNFKEQ. Trimming left V 4 bases short and J 5 bases short, with 16 bases between. The CDR3 sequence is 15 residues long. The sample comes from a study of OX40 agonist ivuxolimab in advanced cancers. In the study overall: Age averaged 60 years (range roughly 23 to 79), and around 87% were male.

No patient had autoimmune disease or received systemic immunosuppression. Study-wide points: Determination of antigen specificity was not performed for the expanded peripheral T cells.

J is TRBJ2-3 and V is TRBV4-2; tentatively, D is TRBD1 or TRBD2 (6 bases each). Sequenced material: CD4+ or CD8+ T cells sorted from blood, taken in a trial of the OX40 agonist ivuxolimab. The source of this sequence is an adult with an advanced solid tumor such as melanoma, head and neck, liver or kidney cancer. CDR3 loop: CASSREGGAIDTQYF. CDR3 coding DNA: TGTGCCAGCAGCCGCGAGGGGGGAGCTATAGATACGCAGTATTTT.